The T cell receptor beta chain under discussion was sequenced for a study of Graves' ophthalmopathy and Graves' hyperthyroidism. Study-wide points: Ophthalmopathy progression prediction by the model yielded a sensitivity of around 68% and a specificity of roughly 72%. The 13-signature model separated ophthalmopathy from stable hyperthyroidism at 85% to 90% sensitivity and approximately 81% specificity.

Hyperthyroidism patients, all newly diagnosed, had under 2 months' duration and ages of 18 to 65. This clonotype has at least ten counts. The antigen remains unidentified. Amplified material comprised TCR beta CDR3 regions derived from RNA transcripts. First-round RT-PCR relied on HTBI primers, and a second-round multiplex PCR came next. MiXCR, run by TCRdb on the multiplex PCR reads, gives a single entry per CDR3 protein. The data show 450,000 to 600,000 distinct CDR3 sequences, about 35% seen once. This clonotype originated in an adult man with Graves' hyperthyroidism. Input material: peripheral blood or thyroid tissue (not recorded which).

In DNA form, the CDR3 reads TGTGCCAGCAGACGACAGGGGACCAACTATGGCTACACCTTC. Amino acid sequence: CASRRQGTNYGYTF. V and J are TRBV6-5 and TRBJ1-2; 8 bases map to TRBD1. This CDR3 comprises 14 residues. V shed 6 bases, J shed 2 bases, and the junction held 5 bases outside the gene matches. The germline CDR1 and CDR2 sequences are MNHEY and SVGAGI.